The T cell receptor beta chain under discussion was sequenced for a study of beta chain features in type 1 diabetes. This clone was found a few times. The antigen is not known. Study-wide results and caveats: Type 1 diabetes patients showed fewer insertions and more deletions at VDJ junctions. Type 1 diabetes patients showed a moderate but significant shortening of TCRB CDR3s in all four CD4+ subsets.

This CDR3 has 13 residues. Trimming removed 1 base from V and 4 bases from J; junction bases left unmatched: 2. Germline V gene sequence: CDR1 GTSNPN, CDR2 SVGIG (reference sequence). The isolated RNA, all of it, was reverse transcribed, so expressed TCRB transcripts were what got sequenced. The protocol was immunoSEQ multiplex PCR, while the TCRdb copy is restricted to in-frame clones and leaves out a portion. The sample has more than 550,000 clones; roughly 13% are singletons. The chain carries TRBV30 and TRBJ1-2; 8 nucleotides agree with TRBD1. The origin of this receptor is a man aged 18 to 35 with type 1 diabetes. Specimen: naive CD4+ T cells from blood. CDR3 in DNA: TGTGCCTGGAGTGACCAGGGGGCCTATGGCTACACCTTC. It is translated as CAWSDQGAYGYTF.